What follows are 27 T cell receptor beta chains derived from one specimen sequenced in a study of T cell responses to AZD1222 COVID-19 vaccine. The protocol was immunoSEQ multiplex PCR, while the TCRdb copy is restricted to in-frame clones and leaves out a portion. In the table there are over 100,000 clones, roughly 90% of which are singletons. Material: peripheral blood, obtained 28 days after the second AZD1222 dose. These receptors all stem from an adult who received the AZD1222 COVID-19 vaccine.

This chain's CDR3 is CASSLGTIDEAFF. In nucleotides, the CDR3 is TGCGCCAGCAGCCTCGGGACAATAGATGAAGCTTTCTTT. This chain links TRBV5-1 with TRBJ1-1; D possibly corresponds to TRBD1 (6 bases). CDR1 and CDR2 from the germline V gene are SGHRS and YFSETQ. The CDR3 extends over 13 amino acids. The V gene lost 4 bases and the J gene lost 7 bases, with 14 bases spanning the gap.

The chain links TRBV6-1 to TRBJ2-7, with TRBD1 identical over 12 bases. CDR3 length: 16 residues. The ends lost 3 bases at V and 0 bases at J; junction bases unmatched: 3. The germline V gene has CDR1 MNHNS and CDR2 SASEGT. The CDR3 here is CASSEPGQGASYEQYF. In DNA form, the CDR3 reads TGTGCCAGCAGTGAGCCGGGACAGGGGGCCTCCTACGAGCAGTACTTC.

V is TRBV27 and J is TRBJ1-5; the D is unclear. The length of the CDR3 is 15 residues. Per the germline V gene, CDR1 is MNHEY and CDR2 is SMNVEV (reference sequence). Trimming took 2 bases from V and 4 from J, leaving 12 bases between them. The CDR3 sequence: CASSLGSGGNQPQHF. The CDR3 DNA follows: TGTGCCAGCAGTTTAGGGTCCGGTGGGAATCAGCCCCAGCATTTT.

This clone was counted once. CDR3 sequence reads: CASSLGGGNYNEQFF. DNA of the CDR3: TGTGCCAGCAGCTTGGGTGGGGGCAATTACAATGAGCAGTTCTTC. This chain links TRBV5-4 with TRBJ2-1; D may be TRBD1 (6 bases). Germline assignment: CDR1 SGHNT and CDR2 YYREEE (reference sequence). This CDR3 has 15 residues. V lost 0 bases, J lost 4 bases, and 11 bases lay in between.

The J gene is TRBJ1-5, the V gene TRBV6-2 or TRBV6-3; tentative D call: TRBD1 (5 bases). Trimming took off 2 bases at V and 6 bases at J, with 11 bases between the two ends. CDR3 length equals 14 residues. Germline V CDR1 and CDR2: MNHEY, SVGEGT. CDR3 in DNA: TGTGCCAGCAGTTACCCAGGGTATACTCAGCCCCAGCATTTT. Translated: CASSYPGYTQPQHF.

This rearrangement joins TRBV6-5 to TRBJ2-3, with 11 bases matching TRBD2. Looked up from germline, CDR1 is MNHEY and CDR2 is SVGAGI. The junction had 11 bases not matched to a gene; V was cut back by 10 bases and J by 5 bases. This CDR3 has 15 amino acids. The CDR3 DNA reads as TGTGCCACCTTAAGCTCCGGGACTAGCGGAGATACGCAGTATTTT. It is translated as CATLSSGTSGDTQYF.

This clone has only one observation. The CDR3 region has the DNA TGCGCCAGCAGCCTCCCACTAGCGGGAGGGCCGAACACCGGGGAGCTGTTTTTT. This codes for CASSLPLAGGPNTGELFF. The chain carries TRBV5-1 and TRBJ2-2, with 13 bases lining up with TRBD2. V was pared by 4 bases and J by 0 bases, with 6 bases of the junction left unmatched. The CDR3 has 18 amino acids. The germline V gene has CDR1 SGHRS and CDR2 YFSETQ. Full variable domain (outside the CDR3, taken from reference TRBV5-1 and TRBJ2-2): KAGVTQTPRYLIKTRGQQVTLSCSPISGHRSVSWYQQTPGQGLQFLFEYFSETQRNKGNFPGRFSGRQFSNSRSEMNVSTLELGDSALYLCASSLPLAGGPNTGELFFGEGSRLTVL.

The rearrangement links TRBV5-8 to TRBJ2-6; D is unclear. Germline values: CDR1 SGHTS, CDR2 YDEGEE. Trimming took 2 bases from V and 4 from J, leaving 7 bases between them. The CDR3 extends over 14 amino acids. The CDR3 sequence is CASSFRAGANVLTF. For the CDR3, the DNA is TGTGCCAGCAGCTTCCGTGCCGGGGCCAACGTCCTGACTTTC.

The count of this clone is one. The rearrangement links TRBV19 to TRBJ1-5; D may be TRBD1 (6 bases). The CDR3 runs 15 residues. Germline V lookup: CDR1 LNHDA, CDR2 SQIVND (reference sequence). The V and J ends lost 2 bases and 3 bases respectively, with 11 bases between them. The CDR3 sequence: CASSIRGAFNQPQHF. The DNA for the CDR3 is TGTGCCAGTAGTATAAGGGGGGCATTCAATCAGCCCCAGCATTTT. The whole variable domain, remainder taken from reference TRBV19 and TRBJ1-5, is DGGITQSPKYLFRKEGQNVTLSCEQNLNHDAMYWYRQDPGQGLRLIYYSQIVNDFQKGDIAEGYSVSREKKESFPLTVTSAQKNPTAFYLCASSIRGAFNQPQHFGDGTRLSIL.

The chain links TRBV12-5 to TRBJ1-2; possible D gene TRBD1, 6 bases. Germline CDR1 reads LGHNT; CDR2 reads FRNRAP. V was cut by 5 bases and J by 3 bases, with 13 bases left in between. The length of the CDR3 is 14 residues. CDR3 nucleotides: TGTGCTAGTGGTCCACAGGGTCGGGACTATGGCTACACCTTC. It yields the protein CASGPQGRDYGYTF.

CDR3 residues: CSALGSYEQYF. CDR3 DNA sequence: TGCAGTGCTTTGGGCTCCTACGAGCAGTACTTC. This chain joins TRBV20-1 and TRBJ2-7, with D unclear. CDR1 is DFQATT and CDR2 is SNEGSKA in the germline V gene (reference sequence). There are 11 residues in the CDR3. Deletions cut 5 bases from V and 0 bases from J, with 5 bases between.

The chain couples TRBV19 to TRBJ1-2; D not resolved. V shed 2 bases and J shed 6 bases, with 10 bases lying between them. This CDR3 region has 13 residues. Per the germline V gene, CDR1 is LNHDA and CDR2 is SQIVND (reference sequence). The CDR3 reads CASSIKPLDGYTF. CDR3 sequence (DNA): TGTGCCAGTAGTATAAAACCGTTAGATGGCTACACCTTC. The full variable domain, with the rest looked up from reference TRBV19 and TRBJ1-2, is DGGITQSPKYLFRKEGQNVTLSCEQNLNHDAMYWYRQDPGQGLRLIYYSQIVNDFQKGDIAEGYSVSREKKESFPLTVTSAQKNPTAFYLCASSIKPLDGYTFGSGTRLTVV.

In DNA form, the CDR3 reads TGTGCCAGCAGTACCCTGATAGGACAGACTAGCAATCAGCCCCAGCATTTT. Encoded protein: CASSTLIGQTSNQPQHF. This chain connects TRBV21-1 to TRBJ1-5; TRBD1 is the table's D call, not checked against the DNA. TRBV21-1 is designated a pseudogene. The CDR3 sequence is 17 residues long.

The V and J genes are TRBV28 and TRBJ2-1; TRBD1 agrees at 9 bases. Per the germline V gene, CDR1 is MDHEN and CDR2 is SYDVKM. V was clipped by 3 bases and J by 9 bases; unmatched bases: 9. The CDR3 runs to 15 residues. The CDR3 nucleotides read TGTGCCAGCAGTTTTGTACAGGGGGCGGAGGGTGAGCAGTTCTTC. Its translation is CASSFVQGAEGEQFF.

The chain uses TRBV7-2 and TRBJ1-2, with no clear D. The CDR3 extends over 13 amino acids. V lost 5 bases and J lost 1, with 8 bases in between. In germline, CDR1 is SGHTA, CDR2 FQGNSA. This chain's CDR3 is CASSKTVNYGYTF. The DNA for the CDR3 is TGTGCCAGCAGCAAAACAGTTAACTATGGCTACACCTTC.

The chain employs TRBV5-1 and TRBJ2-7; 8 bases are shared with TRBD1. The CDR3 covers 14 residues. The V and J ends lost 1 base and 5 bases, in that order; junction bases with no gene match: 5. Germline loops: CDR1 SGHRS, CDR2 YFSETQ. CDR3 in amino acids: CASSLLGQGDEQYF. CDR3 bases: TGCGCCAGCAGCTTGCTTGGACAGGGTGACGAGCAGTACTTC.

In its sample, this clone was seen once. The V call is TRBV2, the J call TRBJ1-2, with TRBD1 as a possible D gene (6 bases). Trimming removed 5 bases from V and 2 bases from J, with 9 bases in between. The CDR3 runs 13 residues. CDR1 and CDR2 (germline): SNHLY, FYNNEI. The CDR3: CASSIQGNYGYTF. DNA of the CDR3: TGTGCCAGCAGTATCCAGGGGAACTATGGCTACACCTTC.

The genes are TRBV6-5 and TRBJ2-1, with 9 bases aligning to TRBD1. CDR1 and CDR2 (germline): MNHEY, SVGAGI. The CDR3 covers 15 residues. With 4 bases clipped from V and 0 bases from J, the junction kept 1 base outside the gene matches. This CDR3 is CASSSTGGSYNEQFF. In nucleotides, the CDR3 is TGTGCCAGCAGTTCGACAGGGGGCTCCTACAATGAGCAGTTCTTC.

This clone was observed once. This chain links TRBV7-9 with TRBJ1-4; perhaps TRBD1 as D (5 bases). V was trimmed by 7 bases and J by 4 bases, leaving 16 bases between them. Germline CDR1 SEHNR, CDR2 FQNEAQ (reference sequence). This CDR3 region has 15 residues. The CDR3 DNA follows: TGTGCCAGCAACACCCGGGACGGCCTTAATGAAAAACTGTTTTTT. Amino acids: CASNTRDGLNEKLFF.

The chain combines TRBV7-6 with TRBJ2-1; 9 bases are shared with TRBD2. V was clipped by 3 bases and J by 15 bases; unmatched bases: 12. CDR1 and CDR2 (germline): SGHVS, FNYEAQ. The CDR3 consists of 14 residues. In DNA, the CDR3 is TGTGCCAGCAGCTTGACCGGGACTAGCAGGAATCCGTTCTTC. Translating it yields CASSLTGTSRNPFF.

This clone was recorded many times. The CDR3 bases are TGTGCCAGCAGACGAACCGGGACAGGGGTTGAAGATACGCAGTATTTT. Residues: CASRRTGTGVEDTQYF. J is TRBJ2-3 and V is TRBV11-2; 10 bases are a match to TRBD1. CDR3 length: 16 amino acids. J gave up 5 bases and V 6 bases, and 11 bases lay outside the gene matches. CDR1 SGHAT and CDR2 FQNNGV come from the germline V gene. Based on the CDR3 plus reference TRBV11-2 and TRBJ2-3, the full variable domain is EAGVAQSPRYKIIEKRQSVAFWCNPISGHATLYWYQQILGQGPKLLIQFQNNGVVDDSQLPKDRFSAERLKGVDSTLKIQPAKLEDSAVYLCASRRTGTGVEDTQYFGPGTRLTVL.

The chain carries TRBV10-3 and TRBJ2-3, with D perhaps given as TRBD1 or TRBD2 (5 bases each). This CDR3 has 12 amino acids. Per the germline V gene, CDR1 is ENHRY and CDR2 is SYGVKD. V dropped 6 bases and J dropped 2 bases, with 6 bases sitting between them. CDR3 residues: CAIRGTTDTQYF. The CDR3 DNA reads TGTGCCATCAGGGGGACCACAGATACGCAGTATTTT.

The J gene is TRBJ2-2, the V gene TRBV4-2; 7 positions agree with TRBD2. Germline V gives CDR1 LGHNA, CDR2 YNFKEQ. This CDR3 spans 16 amino acids. With V trimmed by 4 bases and J by 5 bases, 10 bases remained unmatched. The CDR3 spells CASSPTHRGSTGELFF. The CDR3 DNA is TGTGCCAGCAGCCCCACCCACCGCGGGAGTACCGGGGAGCTGTTTTTT.

This clone was seen once. The chain is built from TRBV5-1 and TRBJ1-2; D unresolved. Germline CDR1 is SGHRS and CDR2 is YFSETQ. This CDR3 region has 14 residues. Trimming left V 4 bases short and J 5 bases short, with 15 bases between. The CDR3 DNA sequence: TGCGCCAGCAGCCTTGGGGAGCCTGTGTATGGCTACACCTTC. Its protein product is CASSLGEPVYGYTF.

The genes are TRBV9 and TRBJ2-3, with 7 bases matching TRBD2. V lost 1 base and J lost 1; bases outside the gene matches: 6. The CDR3 contains 16 residues. Germline lookup yields CDR1 SGDLS and CDR2 YYNGEE. The CDR3 spells CASSVPSGKGTDTQYF. CDR3 DNA sequence: TGTGCCAGCAGCGTACCGAGCGGGAAGGGCACAGATACGCAGTATTTT.

The chain links TRBV19 to TRBJ2-5; D possibly corresponds to TRBD1 (5 bases). CDR1 and CDR2 from the germline V gene are LNHDA and SQIVND (reference sequence). This CDR3 has 13 amino acids. V was shortened by 8 bases and J by 5 bases, with 15 bases between the two germline ends. The DNA of the CDR3 is TGTGCCAGTCAAAGGGGTCCTTCTGAGACCCAGTACTTC. Its translation: CASQRGPSETQYF.

The chain uses TRBV20-1 and TRBJ1-1; a weak D match, TRBD1 (6 bases). Germline V gene data show CDR1 as DFQATT and CDR2 as SNEGSKA (reference sequence). V was shortened by 2 bases and J by 7 bases, with 8 bases between the two germline ends. The CDR3 has 11 residues. The CDR3 sequence is CSARLDSEAFF. DNA for the CDR3: TGCAGTGCTAGATTGGACAGTGAAGCTTTCTTT.